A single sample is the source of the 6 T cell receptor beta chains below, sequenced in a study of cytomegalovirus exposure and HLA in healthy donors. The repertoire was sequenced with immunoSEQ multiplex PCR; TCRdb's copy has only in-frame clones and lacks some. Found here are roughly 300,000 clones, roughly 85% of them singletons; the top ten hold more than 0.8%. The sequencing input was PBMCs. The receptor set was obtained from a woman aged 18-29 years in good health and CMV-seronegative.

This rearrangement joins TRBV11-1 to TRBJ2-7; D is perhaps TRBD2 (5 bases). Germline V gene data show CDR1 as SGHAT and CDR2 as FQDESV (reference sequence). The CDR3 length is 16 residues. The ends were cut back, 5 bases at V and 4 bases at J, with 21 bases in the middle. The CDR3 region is CASSITRAVPEYEQYF. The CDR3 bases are TGTGCCAGCAGCATAACGAGGGCCGTTCCGGAATACGAGCAGTACTTC.

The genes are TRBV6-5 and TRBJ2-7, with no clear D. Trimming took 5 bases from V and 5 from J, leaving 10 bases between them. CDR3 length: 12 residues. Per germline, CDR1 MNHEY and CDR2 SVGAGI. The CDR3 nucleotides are TGTGCCAGCAGTCCCACTGTGGACGAGCAGTACTTC. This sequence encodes CASSPTVDEQYF.

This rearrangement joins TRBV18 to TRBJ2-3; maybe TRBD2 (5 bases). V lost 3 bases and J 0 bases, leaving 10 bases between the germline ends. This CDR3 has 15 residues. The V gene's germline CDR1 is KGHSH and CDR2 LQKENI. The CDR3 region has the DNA TGTGCCAGCTCACCTCTTGGCGGGAGCACAGATACGCAGTATTTT. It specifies CASSPLGGSTDTQYF.

Here the CDR3 DNA reads TGTGCCAGCAGCGTAGAGTCAGGGGTTAATCAGCCCCAGCATTTT. The encoded protein is CASSVESGVNQPQHF. The chain has TRBV9 and TRBJ1-5, with D possibly being TRBD1 (6 bases). The germline V gene has CDR1 SGDLS and CDR2 YYNGEE. V was cut by 0 bases and J by 4 bases, with 11 bases left in between. The CDR3 extends over 15 amino acids.

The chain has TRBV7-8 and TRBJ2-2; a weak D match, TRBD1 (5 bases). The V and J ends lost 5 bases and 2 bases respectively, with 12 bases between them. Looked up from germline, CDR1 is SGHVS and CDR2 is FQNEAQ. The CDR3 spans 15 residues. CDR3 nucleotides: TGTGCCAGCAGCCGTCAAGGGGAAAACACCGGGGAGCTGTTTTTT. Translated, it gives CASSRQGENTGELFF.

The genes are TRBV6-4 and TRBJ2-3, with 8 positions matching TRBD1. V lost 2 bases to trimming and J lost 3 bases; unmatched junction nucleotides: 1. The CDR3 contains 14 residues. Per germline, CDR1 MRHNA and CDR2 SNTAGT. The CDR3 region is CASSDRTGTDTQYF. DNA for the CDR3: TGTGCCAGCAGTGACCGGACAGGGACAGATACGCAGTATTTT.